Presented here are 7 T cell receptor beta chains from one specimen sequenced in a study of cytomegalovirus exposure and HLA in healthy donors. Clones were sequenced by immunoSEQ multiplex PCR, and TCRdb holds only the in-frame ones, with some missing. The sample contains about 260,000 clones, 90% of which appear only once. The sample taken for sequencing was PBMCs. The receptors were gathered from a young woman in good health and CMV-seronegative.

The rearrangement uses TRBV5-5 and TRBJ2-5; D unclear. The germline gives CDR1 SGHKS, CDR2 YYEKEE (reference sequence). The CDR3 covers 13 residues. Trimming took off 3 bases at V and 2 bases at J, with 8 bases between the two ends. The CDR3 sequence: CASSSSAQETQYF. The CDR3 DNA sequence: TGTGCCAGCAGCTCAAGTGCACAAGAGACCCAGTACTTC.

The rearrangement links TRBV29-1 to TRBJ2-7, with TRBD2 identical over 10 bases. The CDR3 has 13 residues. With 6 bases clipped from V and 6 bases from J, the junction kept 8 bases outside the gene matches. CDR1 and CDR2 (germline): SQVTM, ANQGSEA. CDR3 DNA: TGCAGCGTGGGACTAGCGCAAGGCGGCGAGCAGTACTTC. Protein: CSVGLAQGGEQYF.

This chain connects TRBV7-8 to TRBJ2-5; D could derive from TRBD1 or TRBD2 (6 bases each). This CDR3 is 16 amino acids long. Looked up from germline, CDR1 is SGHVS and CDR2 is FQNEAQ. The V and J ends lost 4 bases and 5 bases respectively, with 20 bases between them. DNA for the CDR3: TGTGCCAGCAGCTCACCTCCAACCGGGGGCCAGGAGACCCAGTACTTC. It encodes CASSSPPTGGQETQYF.

J is TRBJ1-5 and V is TRBV5-6; D perhaps matches TRBD1 (6 bases). With 3 bases removed from V and 7 bases from J, the gap between germline ends came to 14 bases. CDR3 length: 14 amino acids. Looked up from germline, CDR1 is SGHDT and CDR2 is YYEEEE. The CDR3 DNA is TGTGCCAGCAGCTGGGGGAGGGGGACGCAGCCCCAGCATTTT. This codes for CASSWGRGTQPQHF. Looking up the rest from reference TRBV5-6 and TRBJ1-5 gives the full variable domain: DAGVTQSPTHLIKTRGQQVTLRCSPKSGHDTVSWYQQALGQGPQFIFQYYEEEERQRGNFPDRFSGHQFPNYSSELNVNALLLGDSALYLCASSWGRGTQPQHFGDGTRLSIL.

The chain carries TRBV14 and TRBJ2-1; 7 bases fit TRBD1. This CDR3 region has 14 residues. V lost 8 bases and J lost 6; bases outside the gene matches: 10. Germline V gene lookup returns CDR1 SGHDN and CDR2 FVKESK. CDR3 sequence reads: CASSPGQLSNEQFF. Here the CDR3 DNA reads TGTGCCAGCTCTCCGGGACAGCTCTCCAATGAGCAGTTCTTC.

This chain links TRBV28 with TRBJ1-2, with D possibly being TRBD1 (5 bases). The V gene's germline CDR1 is MDHEN and CDR2 SYDVKM. This CDR3 spans 13 amino acids. Trimming pared 3 bases from V and 6 bases from J, leaving 11 bases between. CDR3 DNA: TGTGCCAGCAGTTTCCAGGGTATCGATGGCTACACCTTC. Encoded protein: CASSFQGIDGYTF.

The chain couples TRBV7-8 to TRBJ2-7, with TRBD1 identical over 9 bases. The CDR3 runs to 15 residues. The trim removed 5 bases at V and 3 bases at J, leaving 8 bases unmatched. Germline loops: CDR1 SGHVS, CDR2 FQNEAQ. CDR3: CASSVGQGSFYEQYF. In nucleotides, the CDR3 is TGTGCCAGCAGCGTAGGACAGGGGTCGTTCTACGAGCAGTACTTC.